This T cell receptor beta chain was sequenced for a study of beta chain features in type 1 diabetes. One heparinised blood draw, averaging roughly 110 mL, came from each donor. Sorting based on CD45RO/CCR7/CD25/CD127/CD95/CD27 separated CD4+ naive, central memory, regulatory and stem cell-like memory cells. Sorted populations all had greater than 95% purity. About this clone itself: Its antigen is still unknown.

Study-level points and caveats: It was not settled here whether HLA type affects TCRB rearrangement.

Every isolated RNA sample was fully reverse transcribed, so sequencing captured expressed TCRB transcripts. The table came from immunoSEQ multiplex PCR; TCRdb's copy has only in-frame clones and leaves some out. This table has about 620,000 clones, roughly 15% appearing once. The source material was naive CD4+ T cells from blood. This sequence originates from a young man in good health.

The CDR3 region has the DNA TGTGCCAGCAGCCGAAATCAAGCAGTAGGGACTGAAGCTTTCTTT. This gives the protein CASSRNQAVGTEAFF. The chain carries TRBV4-2 and TRBJ1-1; D uncertain. V was trimmed by 4 bases and J by 5 bases, leaving 17 bases between them. Germline V gene data show CDR1 as LGHNA and CDR2 as YNFKEQ. There are 15 residues in the CDR3.